This paragraph covers one T cell receptor (beta chain) sequence. The specificity of this receptor is unknown. Qualities for individual bases were not recorded, and no much larger clone is one base off. None of the patients had been given any treatment before thyroid surgery. Using T-cell receptor beta sequencing, the researchers looked back retrospectively at clinical samples from patients, gathered between the early 2010s and the late 2010s. From cysteine to phenylalanine, the CDR3 is 13 amino acids long. This entry keeps only the CDR3 DNA: 39 bases, framed from base 1. V is pared back by 5 bases and J by 2 bases, with 10 bases lying between the germline termini. Looking up the germline V gene yields CDR1 MDHEN and CDR2 SYDVKM. The data were obtained in a study of metastatic and nonmetastatic thyroid tumors (dated by TCRdb to the early 2020s). Broadly, across the study: The researchers compared repertoires between peripheral blood samples and tumor or nodule tissue samples from patients with malignant or benign thyroid disease. Here is what the overall study found, with its caveats: In both blood and tumor samples, TCR beta diversity was reported to be significantly higher in malignant tumors than in benign nodules.

Preparation of the library involved PCR. Sequencing relied on an Illumina HiSeq 4000. The TCR beta-chain CDR3 region of each patient was profiled by high-throughput sequencing. Under the source paper's analysis protocol: The researchers built a classifier to tell apart papillary thyroid cancer patients with distant metastasis, based on CDR3 differences among clinicopathological groups. Repertoire diversity was assessed with the Shannon index, and tumor-blood repertoire similarity with the Morisita-Horn index. TCRdb applied fastp at Q25 and MiXCR to the public reads, then kept only in-frame beta chains. The V and J calls here are based on TCRdb, not the publication. The sample data list over 25,000 clones, and about a sixth of these were observed just once. Of the sample, about 5% falls within the top ten clones.

This chain is built from TRBV28 and TRBJ2-7, with a tentative D gene TRBD2 over 5 matching bases. Sequenced material: blood. This TCR derives from a female donor with papillary thyroid cancer or a benign thyroid nodule (not recorded which). Some clones in this sample may be carry-over from other donors' samples. The bases are TGTGCCAGCAGTCCCATAGCGACCTACGAGCAGTACTTC. This gives the protein CASSPIATYEQYF. The CDR3, completed at both ends by the reference TRBV28 and TRBJ2-7 genes, gives the full variable domain DVKVTQSSRYLVKRTGEKVFLECVQDMDHENMFWYRQDPGLGLRLIYFSYDVKMKEKGDIPEGYSVSREKKERFSLILESASTNQTSMYLCASSPIATYEQYFGPGTRLTVT.